Detailed here is one T cell receptor beta chain. The antigen is unknown. Germline V CDR1 and CDR2: SGHRS, YFSETQ. The length of the CDR3 is 14 residues. V was cut by 1 base and J by 6 bases, with 13 bases left in between. The record originates from a study of shared clonotypes between healthy human individuals. Study-wide results and caveats: An effect of sequencing depth on clonotype sharing among donors was expected. Researchers sampled only blood; tissue repertoires likely differ.

Each subset's genomic DNA was split evenly across several immunoSEQ plates. TCRdb keeps only in-frame clones here, not all; method: immunoSEQ multiplex PCR. Of approximately 1,500,000 clones detected, over 95% appear once; the ten largest clones hold roughly 1.2%. The rearrangement uses TRBV5-1 and TRBJ1-1, with no clear D. This TCR derives from a man aged 25-40 years in good health. Sequencing used naive CD4+ T cells sorted from blood. Subset given: CD45RA+ positively selected. CDR3 coding DNA: TGCGCCAGCAGCTTGCCCTCCCAGAGAGCTGAAGCTTTCTTT. It translates to CASSLPSQRAEAFF.